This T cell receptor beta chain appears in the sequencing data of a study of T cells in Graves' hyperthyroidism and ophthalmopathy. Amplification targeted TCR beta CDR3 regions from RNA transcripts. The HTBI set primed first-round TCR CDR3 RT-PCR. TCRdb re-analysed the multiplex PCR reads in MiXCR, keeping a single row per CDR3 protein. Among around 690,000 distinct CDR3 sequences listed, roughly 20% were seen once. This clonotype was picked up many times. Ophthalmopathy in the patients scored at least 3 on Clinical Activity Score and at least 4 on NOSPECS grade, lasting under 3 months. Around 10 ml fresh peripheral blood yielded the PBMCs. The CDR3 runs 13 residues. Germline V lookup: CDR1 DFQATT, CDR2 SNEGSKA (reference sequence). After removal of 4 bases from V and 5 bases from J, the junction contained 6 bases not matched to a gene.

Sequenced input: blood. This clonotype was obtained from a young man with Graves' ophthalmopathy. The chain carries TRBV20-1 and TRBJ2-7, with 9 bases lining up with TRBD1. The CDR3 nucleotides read TGCAGTGCTACCGGGACAGGGACCCACGAGCAGTACTTC. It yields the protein CSATGTGTHEQYF.